These 20 T cell receptor beta chains came from one sample sequenced in a study of tumor and adjacent non-tumor tissue in lung cancer. RNA was extracted from bulk tissue without any cell sorting. TCRbeta libraries were built with three rounds of nested PCR, modified from ARM-PCR. MiXCR was run by TCRdb on the multiplex PCR reads, yielding one entry per CDR3 protein. The sample contains approximately 71,000 distinct CDR3 sequences, about 61% of which appear only once. Sequencing used lung tumor tissue. These receptors all stem from a man aged 50-59 years with non-small cell lung cancer.

Many counts were recorded for this clonotype. The chain joins TRBV6-1 to TRBJ1-1, with D perhaps TRBD1 (6 bases). With 5 bases removed from V and 0 bases from J, the gap between germline ends came to 13 bases. Germline CDR1 MNHNS, CDR2 SASEGT. The CDR3 is made up of 15 amino acids. CDR3 sequence: CASSRTVNMNTEAFF. CDR3 bases: TGTGCCAGCAGTAGGACAGTGAATATGAACACTGAAGCTTTCTTT.

This clonotype is termed medium-sized. V usage is TRBV20-1 and J usage is TRBJ2-1; 8 bases are a match to TRBD1. CDR3 length equals 12 residues. The germline V gene has CDR1 DFQATT and CDR2 SNEGSKA (reference sequence). Here the CDR3 DNA reads TGCAGCCACTCAGACAGGGGTTATGAGCAGTTCTTC. Its translation: CSHSDRGYEQFF.

The chain carries TRBV29-1 and TRBJ2-5; no reliable D call. This CDR3 is built from 14 residues. V lost 3 bases, J lost 11 bases, and 22 bases lay in between. Per germline, CDR1 SQVTM and CDR2 ANQGSEA. The DNA of the CDR3 is TGCAGCGTTGACCGAGGAAGCCTAGGAGATACACAGTACTTC. Its translation: CSVDRGSLGDTQYF.

In the case of this clonotype: At one end, the junction sequence differs from germline, possibly due to a read error. The rearrangement links TRBV11-2 to TRBJ1-6; no definite D call. The CDR3 totals 15 residues. Germline CDR1 reads SGHAT; CDR2 reads FQNNGV. The DNA of the CDR3 is TGTGCCAGCGGCTTAAGTTTTCTGGCGTATTCACCCCTCCACTTT. Its translation: CASGLSFLAYSPLHF.

A word on this clonotype: A much larger clone differs by one base, so this may be a read error. The chain has TRBV12-3 or TRBV12-4 and TRBJ2-7; 7 positions agree with TRBD1. This CDR3 is 15 amino acids long. In nucleotides, the CDR3 is TGTGTCAGCAGTCCAGGACAGGTAGGGGCCTACGAGCAGTACTTC. It codes for CVSSPGQVGAYEQYF.

To note about this clonotype: It may be a read error: a sequence one base away is much more abundant. J is TRBJ1-2 and V is TRBV20-1, with TRBD1 matching 7 bases. This CDR3 has 12 amino acids. Unmatched junction bases numbered 8, after V lost 6 bases and J lost 7 bases. Per the germline V gene, CDR1 is DFQATT and CDR2 is SNEGSKA (reference sequence). CDR3 in DNA: TGCAGTGCGCTAGACAGGGATGGTGGCTACACCTTC. Translated: CSALDRDGGYTF.

About this clonotype itself: Being one base from a much bigger clone, this may be a read error. The chain carries TRBV29-1 and TRBJ2-1, with TRBD2 as a possible D gene (5 bases). Germline CDR1 reads SQVTM; CDR2 reads ANQGSEA. This CDR3 spans 15 amino acids. Trimming removed 4 bases from V and 10 bases from J, with 23 bases in between. CDR3 residues: CSVAREGLILLEQFF. The CDR3 region has the DNA TGCAGCGTTGCCCGGGAAGGCCTGATACTCCTCGAGCAGTTCTTC.

The chain links TRBV5-1 to TRBJ2-7; TRBD1 aligns across 11 bases. The CDR3 is made up of 15 amino acids. The V gene end was trimmed by 1 base and the J gene end by 5 bases; junction bases not matched to a gene: 5. The V gene's germline CDR1 is SGHRS and CDR2 YFSETQ. The CDR3 loop is CASSLPGTGGDEQYF. CDR3 coding DNA: TGCGCCAGCAGCTTGCCTGGGACAGGGGGGGACGAGCAGTACTTC.

This sequence joins TRBV20-1 and TRBJ2-5; D call uncertain. CDR1 is DFQATT and CDR2 is SNEGSKA in the germline V gene (reference sequence). The V gene lost 4 bases and the J gene lost 1 base, with 10 bases spanning the gap. The CDR3 spans 13 residues. The CDR3 DNA follows: TGCAGTGCTATCCTGGGATTCCAAGAGACCCAGTACTTC. Amino acid sequence: CSAILGFQETQYF.

On this clonotype: Being one base from a much bigger clone, this may be a read error. The chain carries TRBV28 and TRBJ2-3; TRBD2 agrees at 7 bases. The germline CDR1 and CDR2 sequences are MDHEN and SYDVKM. The CDR3 runs 13 residues. The CDR3 region has the DNA TGTACCAGCAGCCGGGACTATTCAGATACGCAGTATTTT. Translating it yields CTSSRDYSDTQYF. Looking up the rest from reference TRBV28 and TRBJ2-3 gives the full variable domain: DVKVTQSSRYLVKRTGEKVFLECVQDMDHENMFWYRQDPGLGLRLIYFSYDVKMKEKGDIPEGYSVSREKKERFSLILESASTNQTSMYLCTSSRDYSDTQYFGPGTRLTVL.

V gene TRBV4-1 combines with J gene TRBJ2-1, with D possibly TRBD2 on 6 matching bases. Germline values: CDR1 MGHRA, CDR2 YSYEKL. This CDR3 is 17 amino acids long. V was pared by 4 bases and J by 8 bases, with 24 bases between. Written as DNA, the CDR3 is TGCGCCAGCAGCCTTTCGGAGTCTGGAGGGGTATTACATGAGCAGTTCTTC. This sequence encodes CASSLSESGGVLHEQFF.

This clonotype was seen ten or more times. V is TRBV4-1 and J is TRBJ1-2, with 7 bases fitting TRBD1. Germline V gives CDR1 MGHRA, CDR2 YSYEKL. This CDR3 has 15 amino acids. The V segment lost 5 bases and the J segment 8 bases; nucleotides outside the gene matches: 14. Written as DNA, the CDR3 is TGCGCCAGCAGCGTTTCCAATACAGGGGCGGGAGGCTACACCTTC. Its translation is CASSVSNTGAGGYTF.

Turning to this clonotype: A read error may produce the germline difference seen at one junction end. The gene calls are TRBV29-1 and TRBJ2-3; D may be TRBD1 or TRBD2 (5 bases each). From germline, CDR1 is SQVTM and CDR2 ANQGSEA. This CDR3 is 14 amino acids long. The CDR3 sequence: CSVDTIGAGDTQYF. The CDR3 DNA follows: TGCAGTGTTGATACTATCGGGGCCGGAGATACGCAGTATTTT.

Comments on this clonotype: Compared with germline, one end of the junction differs, possibly owing to a read error. The chain links TRBV4-2 to TRBJ2-6, with D perhaps matching TRBD1 (6 bases). Germline-derived CDR1 and CDR2 are LGHNA and YNFKEQ. There are 16 residues in the CDR3. DNA of the CDR3: TGTGCCAGCAGGCAAGGGCCAGGGGTAAGGGCCAACGTCCTGACTTTC. Translating gives CASRQGPGVRANVLTF.

Concerning this clonotype itself: The junction and the germline gene differ at one end; a read error may be behind it. The chain employs TRBV4-1 and TRBJ2-7, with D uncertain. Looked up from germline, CDR1 is MGHRA and CDR2 is YSYEKL. This CDR3 is built from 16 residues. The CDR3, as DNA: TGCGCCAGCAGCCAAACGACTGGCGAAAGCTCCTATGAGCAGTACTTC. It specifies CASSQTTGESSYEQYF.

As to this clonotype: One end of the junction does not line up with germline, which may come from a read error. The chain joins TRBV6-5 to TRBJ2-4, with TRBD2 as a possible D gene (7 bases). Germline loops: CDR1 MNHEY, CDR2 SVGAGI. This CDR3 contains 14 residues. The CDR3, as DNA: TGTACCAGCAGAGGGGGAGGGTCCAAAAACATTCAGTACTTC. Amino acid sequence: CTSRGGGSKNIQYF.

To note about this clonotype: An end of the junction does not agree with germline; a read error may underlie this. The chain joins TRBV29-1 to TRBJ2-1; D is unresolved. Per germline, CDR1 SQVTM and CDR2 ANQGSEA. CDR3 length equals 11 residues. The CDR3 loop is CSVVGFDERFF. Here the CDR3 DNA reads TGCAGCGTTGTCGGCTTCGATGAGCGGTTCTTC.

In its sample, this clonotype was seen a few times. This chain connects TRBV2 to TRBJ1-6; D gene ambiguous. Looked up from germline, CDR1 is SNHLY and CDR2 is FYNNEI. V lost 10 bases and J lost 7, with 14 bases in between. The CDR3 covers 13 residues. CDR3 nucleotides: TGTGCCACCTCCGGGGAAGTAAATTCACCCCTCCACTTT. It codes for CATSGEVNSPLHF.

A note on this clonotype: Since a much larger clone is just one base distant, this may be a read error. The genes are TRBV4-2 and TRBJ1-5; the match to TRBD1 covers 9 bases. Germline CDR1 is LGHNA and CDR2 is YNFKEQ. The CDR3 totals 17 residues. As DNA, the CDR3 is TGTACCAGCAGCCCTGGGGACAGGGAGCAATTTAGTCAGCCCCAGCATTTT. Translated: CTSSPGDREQFSQPQHF.

On this clonotype: One end of the junction varies from germline; a read error may be responsible. The J gene is TRBJ2-2, the V gene TRBV30; a possible D gene is TRBD2 (5 bases). Germline V gene data show CDR1 as GTSNPN and CDR2 as SVGIG (reference sequence). The CDR3 runs 14 residues. The CDR3 sequence is CAWSVFSPTGEMFF. CDR3 coding DNA: TGTGCCTGGAGTGTGTTCAGTCCCACCGGGGAGATGTTTTTT.